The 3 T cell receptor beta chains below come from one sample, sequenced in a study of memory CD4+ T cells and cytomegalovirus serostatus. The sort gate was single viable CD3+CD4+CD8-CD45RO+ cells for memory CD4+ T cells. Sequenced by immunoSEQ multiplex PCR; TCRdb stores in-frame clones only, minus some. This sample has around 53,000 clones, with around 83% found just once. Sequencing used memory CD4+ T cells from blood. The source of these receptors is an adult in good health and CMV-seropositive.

The CDR3 region has the DNA TGTGCCAGCAGTTCTACCGGGACAGGGGTCTACGAGCAGTACTTC. Translation gives CASSSTGTGVYEQYF. The chain uses TRBV6-5 and TRBJ2-7; 10 bases map to TRBD1. Trimming removed 4 bases from V and 3 bases from J; junction bases left unmatched: 6. The CDR3 is made up of 15 amino acids. The germline gives CDR1 MNHEY, CDR2 SVGAGI.

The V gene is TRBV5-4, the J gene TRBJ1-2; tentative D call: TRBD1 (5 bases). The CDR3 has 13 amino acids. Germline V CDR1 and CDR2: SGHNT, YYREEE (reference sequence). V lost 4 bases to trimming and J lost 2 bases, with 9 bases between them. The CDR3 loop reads CASSLDSNYGYTF. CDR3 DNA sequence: TGTGCCAGCAGCCTTGACAGCAACTATGGCTACACCTTC.

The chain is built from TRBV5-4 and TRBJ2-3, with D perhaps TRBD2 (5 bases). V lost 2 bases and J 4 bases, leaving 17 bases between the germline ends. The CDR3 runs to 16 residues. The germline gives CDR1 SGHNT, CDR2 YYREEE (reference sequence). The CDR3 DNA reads TGTGCCAGCAGCTTCCTCTCGGCTAGCAACGCAGATACGCAGTATTTT. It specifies CASSFLSASNADTQYF. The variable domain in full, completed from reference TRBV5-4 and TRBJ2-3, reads ETGVTQSPTHLIKTRGQQVTLRCSSQSGHNTVSWYQQALGQGPQFIFQYYREEENGRGNFPPRFSGLQFPNYSSELNVNALELDDSALYLCASSFLSASNADTQYFGPGTRLTVL.